Given below is one T cell receptor beta chain in context. The CDR3 loop spans 17 amino acids. CDR1 is SEHNR, CDR2 FQNEAQ, per germline (reference sequence). The junction had 16 bases not matched to a gene; V was cut back by 1 base and J by 9 bases. The data stem from a study of blood T cell repertoires in COVID-19. Turning to the study itself: Researchers got acute and convalescent COVID-19 samples from the United States, Italy and Spain.

Using immunoSEQ multiplex PCR, the repertoire was profiled, and TCRdb retains in-frame clones only, with some absent. The sample holds around 140,000 clones, almost 85% seen once. The sequenced sample was peripheral blood. The TCR sequence derives from a human donor with acute or convalescent COVID-19. The donor label of this sample is uncertain. V is TRBV7-9 and J is TRBJ2-5; 8 positions agree with TRBD2. The CDR3 spells CASSLGARGGPLEAQYF. The CDR3 bases are TGTGCCAGCAGCTTAGGAGCGCGCGGGGGGCCGCTCGAGGCCCAGTACTTC.